The clone carrying this T cell receptor beta chain was recorded once. What it recognizes is unknown. This sample is drawn from a study of blood T cells in healthy people across ages. The study, taken as a whole, reports: TCR beta diversity per million T cells fell roughly linearly with age. It was not possible, with unsorted PBMCs, to conclusively compare naive and antigen-experienced cells.

The authors ran a second PCR of about 7 to 12 cycles using a sample-barcoded 5' primer and a J-beta primer mix. Every single cDNA molecule received a tag from a template-switch adaptor with 12 random nucleotides. TCRdb reprocessed the 5' RACE reads with MiXCR, giving one entry per CDR3 protein. The repertoire holds around 990,000 distinct CDR3 sequences, with less than 45% as singletons. Sequencing input: blood. This TCR came from a man between 18 and 35 years old in good health.

The CDR3 nucleotides are TGTGCTAGTGGCTATTCCCAGAGCTCTGGAAACACCATATATTTT. It is translated as CASGYSQSSGNTIYF. The chain recombines TRBV12-5 with TRBJ1-3, with D unclear. The CDR3 sequence is 15 residues long. V was pared by 6 bases and J by 0 bases, with 12 bases between. Germline V gene sequence: CDR1 LGHNT, CDR2 FRNRAP.